These T cell receptor beta chains were read from a single sample in a study of OX40 agonist ivuxolimab in advanced cancers. Data came from immunoSEQ multiplex PCR; TCRdb stores just in-frame clones and leaves some out. The data show around 68,000 clones, with about 90% seen just once and around 0.28% held by the top ten. The source material was CD4+ or CD8+ T cells sorted from blood, sampled in a trial of the OX40 agonist ivuxolimab. The receptors come from an adult with an advanced solid tumor such as melanoma, head and neck, liver or kidney cancer. CDR3s include the opening cysteine and the closing phenylalanine or tryptophan. A D gene is named only where the DNA matches it firmly. Clone size, where shown, is once, few, many, or a class for clones that have expanded.

cdr3_length: 16
j_call: TRBJ2-7
clone_size: .
d_call: TRBD2
v_call: TRBV29-1
cdr3_nt: TGCAGCGTTGAAAATCCGGGTGGGGTGTGGGGGGGCGAGCAGTACTTC
cdr3_aa: CSVENPGGVWGGEQYF

cdr3_length: 16
j_call: TRBJ1-1
clone_size: .
d_call: TRBD1
v_call: TRBV19
cdr3_nt: TGTGCCAGTAGTATAGTCCCGGGACAGGTGAACACTGAAGCTTTCTTT
cdr3_aa: CASSIVPGQVNTEAFF

cdr3_length: 16
j_call: TRBJ2-3
clone_size: once
d_call: TRBD2
v_call: TRBV28
cdr3_nt: TGTGCCAGCAGTTTCGACTTTAGCGGGAGTGCAGATACGCAGTATTTT
cdr3_aa: CASSFDFSGSADTQYF

cdr3_length: 17
j_call: TRBJ1-1
clone_size: .
d_call: .
v_call: TRBV28
cdr3_nt: TGTGCCAGCAGTTTACATCGGAGGGGTGGAGACAACACTGAAGCTTTCTTT
cdr3_aa: CASSLHRRGGDNTEAFF

cdr3_length: 16
j_call: TRBJ2-6
clone_size: .
d_call: .
v_call: TRBV10-3
cdr3_nt: TGTGCCATCAGCCCCCGAGGGGGCTCTGGGGCCAACGTCCTGACTTTC
cdr3_aa: CAISPRGGSGANVLTF

cdr3_length: 16
j_call: TRBJ1-1
clone_size: .
d_call: .
v_call: TRBV7-8
cdr3_nt: TGTGCCAGCAGCCCACTCGGGGAGGGCATGAACACTGAAGCTTTCTTT
cdr3_aa: CASSPLGEGMNTEAFF

cdr3_length: 17
j_call: TRBJ2-1
clone_size: .
d_call: TRBD2
v_call: TRBV6-4
cdr3_nt: TGTGCCAGCAGTGGGACTAGCGGGAGGGCCCCCTACAATGAGCAGTTCTTC
cdr3_aa: CASSGTSGRAPYNEQFF

cdr3_length: 14
j_call: TRBJ1-2
clone_size: .
d_call: .
v_call: TRBV2
cdr3_nt: TGTGCCAGCAGAGGAGAAGGGGCGCGGGTTGGCTACACCTTC
cdr3_aa: CASRGEGARVGYTF

cdr3_length: 16
j_call: TRBJ1-6
clone_size: .
d_call: .
v_call: TRBV4-2
cdr3_nt: TGTGCCAGCAGCCAAGATCAGACAGCAACTAATTCACCCCTCCACTTT
cdr3_aa: CASSQDQTATNSPLHF

cdr3_length: 15
j_call: TRBJ1-1
clone_size: few
d_call: .
v_call: TRBV7-9
cdr3_nt: TGTGCCAGCAGCCCGGGACATAACATGAACACTGAAGCTTTCTTT
cdr3_aa: CASSPGHNMNTEAFF

cdr3_length: 16
j_call: TRBJ2-3
clone_size: .
d_call: TRBD1
v_call: TRBV5-1
cdr3_nt: TGCGCCAGCAGCCGTCGCGACAGGGGCGACACAGATACGCAGTATTTT
cdr3_aa: CASSRRDRGDTDTQYF

cdr3_length: 11
j_call: TRBJ2-1
clone_size: .
d_call: .
v_call: TRBV6-6
cdr3_nt: TGTGCCAGCAGTTACGGGCCCTTGTCGCTCTTC
cdr3_aa: CASSYGPLSLF

cdr3_length: 14
j_call: TRBJ1-1
clone_size: .
d_call: .
v_call: TRBV27
cdr3_nt: TGTGCCAGCAGACAATCAGGGGAGAACACTGAAGCTTTCTTT
cdr3_aa: CASRQSGENTEAFF

cdr3_length: 15
j_call: TRBJ1-2
clone_size: .
d_call: .
v_call: TRBV27
cdr3_nt: TGTGCCAGCAGTCCGCAACCGACAGGAAATAATGGCTACACCTTC
cdr3_aa: CASSPQPTGNNGYTF

cdr3_length: 15
j_call: TRBJ2-7
clone_size: .
d_call: TRBD1
v_call: TRBV28
cdr3_nt: TGTGCCAGCAGTTCTACAGGGGGCGCGTCCTACGAGCAGTACTTC
cdr3_aa: CASSSTGGASYEQYF

cdr3_length: 14
j_call: TRBJ2-3
clone_size: .
d_call: .
v_call: TRBV28
cdr3_nt: TGTGCCAGCAGTTTTAGGGGTCGCACAGATACGCAGTATTTT
cdr3_aa: CASSFRGRTDTQYF

cdr3_length: 14
j_call: TRBJ1-2
clone_size: few
d_call: .
v_call: TRBV18
cdr3_nt: TGTGCCAGCTCACAGACTCCGGGGGCCTATGGCTACACCTTC
cdr3_aa: CASSQTPGAYGYTF

cdr3_length: 18
j_call: TRBJ2-7
clone_size: .
d_call: TRBD2
v_call: TRBV11-2
cdr3_nt: TGTGCCAGCAGCTATGCACGACTAACTAGCGGGCAGTCCTACGAGCAGTACTTC
cdr3_aa: CASSYARLTSGQSYEQYF

cdr3_length: 13
j_call: TRBJ1-1
clone_size: .
d_call: .
v_call: TRBV7-9
cdr3_nt: TGTGCCAGCAGCTTGAGGGAAACCACTGAAGCTTTCTTT
cdr3_aa: CASSLRETTEAFF

cdr3_length: 14
j_call: TRBJ1-3
clone_size: .
d_call: .
v_call: TRBV7-9
cdr3_nt: TGTGCCAGCAGCCGAGATATCTCTGGAAACACCATATATTTT
cdr3_aa: CASSRDISGNTIYF

cdr3_length: 16
j_call: TRBJ1-2
clone_size: .
d_call: TRBD1
v_call: TRBV5-8
cdr3_nt: TGTGCCAGCAGCTCGGAAGACAGGGGGCGTAGAATTGGCTACACCTTC
cdr3_aa: CASSSEDRGRRIGYTF

cdr3_length: 12
j_call: TRBJ1-2
clone_size: few
d_call: .
v_call: TRBV6-1
cdr3_nt: TGTGCCAGCAGCCGAGACGGGGGAGGCTACACCTTC
cdr3_aa: CASSRDGGGYTF

cdr3_length: 16
j_call: TRBJ2-1
clone_size: once
d_call: .
v_call: TRBV30
cdr3_nt: TGTGCCTGGAACCCTTGGGGGCGAAGCTCCTACAATGAGCAGTTCTTC
cdr3_aa: CAWNPWGRSSYNEQFF

cdr3_length: 14
j_call: TRBJ2-3
clone_size: once
d_call: TRBD2
v_call: TRBV5-1
cdr3_nt: TGCGCCAGCAGCCGTTCGACTAGCGCAGATACGCAGTATTTT
cdr3_aa: CASSRSTSADTQYF

cdr3_length: 14
j_call: TRBJ1-2
clone_size: .
d_call: .
v_call: TRBV7-2
cdr3_nt: TGTGCCAGCAGCTTAGATGGGGTTGCCTATGGCTACACCTTC
cdr3_aa: CASSLDGVAYGYTF

cdr3_length: 13
j_call: TRBJ1-5
clone_size: .
d_call: .
v_call: TRBV7-3
cdr3_nt: TGTGCCAGCAGCTTAATTCAGGGGCAGCCCCAGCATTTT
cdr3_aa: CASSLIQGQPQHF

cdr3_length: 13
j_call: TRBJ2-1
clone_size: .
d_call: .
v_call: TRBV5-1
cdr3_nt: TGCGCCAGCAGCTTGTTCAGGGCCGGTGAGCAGTTCTTC
cdr3_aa: CASSLFRAGEQFF

cdr3_length: 13
j_call: TRBJ2-7
clone_size: .
d_call: .
v_call: TRBV5-1
cdr3_nt: TGCGCCAGCAGCAAGGACAGCTCCTACGAGCAGTACTTC
cdr3_aa: CASSKDSSYEQYF

cdr3_length: 15
j_call: TRBJ1-1
clone_size: once
d_call: .
v_call: TRBV30
cdr3_nt: TGTGCCTGGACCTATGGGAGGACACTGAACACTGAAGCTTTCTTT
cdr3_aa: CAWTYGRTLNTEAFF

cdr3_length: 15
j_call: TRBJ1-3
clone_size: .
d_call: .
v_call: TRBV6-1
cdr3_nt: TGTGCCAGCAGTGAAGCGGGGTACTCTGGAAACACCATATATTTT
cdr3_aa: CASSEAGYSGNTIYF

cdr3_length: 16
j_call: TRBJ2-1
clone_size: .
d_call: TRBD2
v_call: TRBV7-3
cdr3_nt: TGTGCCAGCAGCGTGACTAGCGGGAGCCCCTACAATGAGCAGTTCTTC
cdr3_aa: CASSVTSGSPYNEQFF

cdr3_length: 17
j_call: TRBJ2-1
clone_size: .
d_call: TRBD2
v_call: TRBV2
cdr3_nt: TGTGCCAGATCACTAGCGGGAGGGCCAGGGGTGTACAATGAGCAGTTCTTC
cdr3_aa: CARSLAGGPGVYNEQFF

cdr3_length: 15
j_call: TRBJ1-1
clone_size: .
d_call: .
v_call: TRBV6-5
cdr3_nt: TGTGCCAGCAGAGCGTTCTCAGGGGTTGGAAGTGAAGCTTTCTTT
cdr3_aa: CASRAFSGVGSEAFF

cdr3_length: 15
j_call: TRBJ2-7
clone_size: .
d_call: TRBD1
v_call: TRBV6-1
cdr3_nt: TGTGCCAGCAGTAGGGACAGGGCAAGTTCCTACGAGCAGTACTTC
cdr3_aa: CASSRDRASSYEQYF

cdr3_length: 14
j_call: TRBJ1-5
clone_size: once
d_call: .
v_call: TRBV6-5
cdr3_nt: TGTGCCAGCAGCCTCCAAGGGGGCAATCAGCCCCAGCATTTT
cdr3_aa: CASSLQGGNQPQHF

cdr3_length: 14
j_call: TRBJ2-3
clone_size: .
d_call: TRBD1
v_call: TRBV19
cdr3_nt: TGTGCCAGTACTCGGACAGGAGGCACAGATACGCAGTATTTT
cdr3_aa: CASTRTGGTDTQYF

cdr3_length: 15
j_call: TRBJ2-3
clone_size: .
d_call: .
v_call: TRBV10-1
cdr3_nt: TGCGCCAGCAGTGAGAGAGGGACGAGCACAGATACGCAGTATTTT
cdr3_aa: CASSERGTSTDTQYF

cdr3_length: 19
j_call: TRBJ2-5
clone_size: .
d_call: TRBD2
v_call: TRBV10-2
cdr3_nt: TGCGCCAGCAGCCCCGCGGCGGTCAGCGGGAGTGGTTTAGGAGAGACCCAGTACTTC
cdr3_aa: CASSPAAVSGSGLGETQYF

cdr3_length: 13
j_call: TRBJ1-2
clone_size: .
d_call: .
v_call: TRBV7-9
cdr3_nt: TGTGCCAGCAGCCCGTCGGGAGGGTATGGCTACACCTTC
cdr3_aa: CASSPSGGYGYTF

cdr3_length: 13
j_call: TRBJ1-2
clone_size: .
d_call: .
v_call: TRBV19
cdr3_nt: TGTGCCAGTAACGGTGTCGGCTTATATGGCTACACCTTC
cdr3_aa: CASNGVGLYGYTF

cdr3_length: 16
j_call: TRBJ2-5
clone_size: .
d_call: .
v_call: TRBV28
cdr3_nt: TGTGCCAGCAGTAAACCACGTGGGCCCTTGAGAGAGACCCAGTACTTC
cdr3_aa: CASSKPRGPLRETQYF

cdr3_length: 14
j_call: TRBJ1-5
clone_size: .
d_call: .
v_call: TRBV6-5
cdr3_nt: TGTGCCAGCAGTTCGGGGTATAGCAATCAGCCCCAGCATTTT
cdr3_aa: CASSSGYSNQPQHF

cdr3_length: 11
j_call: TRBJ2-7
clone_size: few
d_call: .
v_call: TRBV11-2
cdr3_nt: TGTGCCAGCAGCCTCCGGGAGGAGCAGTACTTC
cdr3_aa: CASSLREEQYF

cdr3_length: 17
j_call: TRBJ2-3
clone_size: once
d_call: TRBD2
v_call: TRBV7-9
cdr3_nt: TGTGCCAGCAGCTTAAGGAGCTCCGGGGGGGGCACAGATACGCAGTATTTT
cdr3_aa: CASSLRSSGGGTDTQYF

cdr3_length: 15
j_call: TRBJ1-1
clone_size: .
d_call: TRBD1
v_call: TRBV15
cdr3_nt: TGTGCCACCAGCCGGGGGGACAGTCTGAACACTGAAGCTTTCTTT
cdr3_aa: CATSRGDSLNTEAFF

cdr3_length: 15
j_call: TRBJ1-5
clone_size: .
d_call: .
v_call: TRBV5-4
cdr3_nt: TGTGCCAGCAGCTTGGGGGGGCGGATCAATCAGCCCCAGCATTTT
cdr3_aa: CASSLGGRINQPQHF

cdr3_length: 16
j_call: TRBJ2-3
clone_size: .
d_call: .
v_call: TRBV5-1
cdr3_nt: TGCGCCAGCAGCTTGGTCCTCGGGGGAAGCACAGATACGCAGTATTTT
cdr3_aa: CASSLVLGGSTDTQYF

cdr3_length: 16
j_call: TRBJ2-3
clone_size: .
d_call: .
v_call: TRBV9
cdr3_nt: TGTGCCAGCAGCATCCAAGGGGGGGCTTTAACAGATACGCAGTATTTT
cdr3_aa: CASSIQGGALTDTQYF

cdr3_length: 15
j_call: TRBJ2-1
clone_size: .
d_call: .
v_call: TRBV7-3
cdr3_nt: TGTGCCAGCAGCTTAACCGAGAGCTCCTACAATGAGCAGTTCTTC
cdr3_aa: CASSLTESSYNEQFF

cdr3_length: 13
j_call: TRBJ2-7
clone_size: .
d_call: .
v_call: TRBV19
cdr3_nt: TGTGCCAGTAGTAGAGCCGTACAGGATTCCAGGTACTTC
cdr3_aa: CASSRAVQDSRYF

cdr3_length: 12
j_call: TRBJ2-7
clone_size: .
d_call: .
v_call: TRBV21-1
cdr3_nt: TGTGCCCGGGGACAGGGTCCCTACGAGCAGTACTTC
cdr3_aa: CARGQGPYEQYF

cdr3_length: 13
j_call: TRBJ1-2
clone_size: .
d_call: .
v_call: TRBV5-4
cdr3_nt: TGTGCCAGCAGTTCCCGGGGCCTCTATGGCTACACCTTC
cdr3_aa: CASSSRGLYGYTF

cdr3_length: 15
j_call: TRBJ2-1
clone_size: .
d_call: .
v_call: TRBV5-1
cdr3_nt: TGCGCCAGCAGCTTGAGGGATCTGCTTGCCAATGAGCAGTTCTTC
cdr3_aa: CASSLRDLLANEQFF

cdr3_length: 17
j_call: TRBJ2-5
clone_size: .
d_call: TRBD2
v_call: TRBV5-4
cdr3_nt: TGTGCCAGCAGCGGAGTTACTAGCGGGAGGATGGGAGAGACCCAGTACTTC
cdr3_aa: CASSGVTSGRMGETQYF

cdr3_length: 14
j_call: TRBJ2-2
clone_size: once
d_call: .
v_call: TRBV19
cdr3_nt: TGTGCCAGTAGTATACAGGGTATCTCCGGGGAGCTGTTTTTT
cdr3_aa: CASSIQGISGELFF

cdr3_length: 15
j_call: TRBJ2-6
clone_size: .
d_call: .
v_call: TRBV19
cdr3_nt: TGTGCCAGTAGTCGACTGAGCTCTGGGGCCAACGTCCTGACTTTC
cdr3_aa: CASSRLSSGANVLTF

cdr3_length: 13
j_call: TRBJ1-5
clone_size: .
d_call: .
v_call: TRBV6-5
cdr3_nt: TGTGCCAGCAGTTACACTGGGGATCAGCCCCAGCATTTT
cdr3_aa: CASSYTGDQPQHF

cdr3_length: 15
j_call: TRBJ2-1
clone_size: .
d_call: .
v_call: TRBV2
cdr3_nt: TGTGCCAGAGCGAGCACGCTAGGGTCCTACAATGAGCAGTTCTTC
cdr3_aa: CARASTLGSYNEQFF